Below, 19 T cell receptor beta chains from the same sample are listed, as sequenced in a study of identical twins' blood T cells. MiXCR, applied by TCRdb to the 5' RACE reads, yields one record per CDR3 protein. The sample lists 300,000 to 400,000 distinct CDR3 sequences; over 25% were seen once. The sequenced sample was PBMCs. Receptor source: a woman between 18 and 49 years old in good health.

The rearrangement uses TRBV11-3 and TRBJ2-7; D is undetermined. The V gene's germline CDR1 is SGHNT and CDR2 YENEEA. Trimming shortened V by 5 bases and J by 0 bases, and 8 bases separated the two germline ends. The CDR3 runs 13 residues. The CDR3 DNA reads as TGTGCCAGCAGCGCCCCGAACTCCTACGAGCAGTACTTC. Protein: CASSAPNSYEQYF.

V gene TRBV20-1 combines with J gene TRBJ2-1; 11 bases line up with TRBD2. CDR1 and CDR2 (germline): DFQATT, SNEGSKA (reference sequence). This CDR3 is 13 amino acids long. The CDR3 is CSRTSGSYNEQFF. CDR3 DNA sequence: TGCAGCAGGACTAGCGGGTCTTACAATGAGCAGTTCTTC.

For this clonotype: With a much larger clone just one base away, this may be a read error. The chain links TRBV12-3 or TRBV12-4 to TRBJ2-7; D is ambiguous. The CDR3 runs 13 residues. The germline V and J ends were trimmed by 0 bases and 2 bases, with 5 bases remaining between them. In nucleotides, the CDR3 is TGTGCCAGCAGTTTAGCCTCCCCCTACGAGCAGTACTTC. Translating gives CASSLASPYEQYF.

This chain links TRBV29-1 with TRBJ2-3; TRBD1 is a possible D gene (5 bases). V gave up 1 base and J gave up 2 bases, with 19 bases separating them. The CDR3 sequence is 17 residues long. The V gene's germline CDR1 is SQVTM and CDR2 ANQGSEA. CDR3 DNA sequence: TGCAGCGTTGAAGTCCTAGGGGTCCCCATAAACACAGATACGCAGTATTTT. Its translation is CSVEVLGVPINTDTQYF.

This chain uses TRBV6-6 with TRBJ1-2, with 7 bases that match TRBD1. The germline V gene encodes CDR1 MNHNY and CDR2 SVGAGI (reference sequence). V was clipped by 6 bases and J by 8 bases; unmatched bases: 9. The CDR3 runs to 13 residues. The CDR3: CASSHTGDEGYTF. CDR3 bases: TGTGCCAGCAGCCATACAGGGGATGAGGGCTACACCTTC.

This clonotype was recorded many times. The chain joins TRBV20-1 to TRBJ2-2; D ambiguous. The CDR3 is 12 residues long. The V end lost 3 bases, the J end lost 6 bases, and 8 bases lay between the germline ends. Looked up from germline, CDR1 is DFQATT and CDR2 is SNEGSKA (reference sequence). CDR3 residues: CSASDGSGELFF. The CDR3 nucleotides read TGCAGTGCTAGCGACGGATCCGGGGAGCTGTTTTTT.

This clonotype was seen many times. The rearrangement joins TRBV10-1 to TRBJ2-1; TRBD2 matches 9 bases. The V and J ends lost 0 bases and 7 bases, in that order; junction bases with no gene match: 10. The CDR3 contains 17 residues. CDR1 WNHNN and CDR2 SYGVQD come from the germline V gene (reference sequence). Here the CDR3 reads CASSESSSSGRLNEQFF. The CDR3 DNA sequence: TGCGCCAGCAGTGAGTCGAGTAGTAGCGGGAGACTGAATGAGCAGTTCTTC.

This clonotype was seen repeatedly, ten times or more. This chain links TRBV6-5 with TRBJ1-1; D unresolved. Per germline, CDR1 MNHEY and CDR2 SVGAGI. V lost 8 bases, J lost 1 base, and 5 bases lay in between. This CDR3 region has 11 residues. This chain's CDR3 is CASGGNTEAFF. In nucleotides, the CDR3 is TGTGCCAGCGGCGGGAACACTGAAGCTTTCTTT.

The J gene is TRBJ1-1, the V gene TRBV5-1; D not resolved. V dropped 0 bases and J dropped 1 base, with 7 bases sitting between them. The length of the CDR3 is 14 residues. The germline gives CDR1 SGHRS, CDR2 YFSETQ. The CDR3 DNA follows: TGCGCCAGCAGCTTGGAATCAACGAACACTGAAGCTTTCTTT. Its protein product is CASSLESTNTEAFF. The whole variable domain, filled in from reference TRBV5-1 and TRBJ1-1, reads KAGVTQTPRYLIKTRGQQVTLSCSPISGHRSVSWYQQTPGQGLQFLFEYFSETQRNKGNFPGRFSGRQFSNSRSEMNVSTLELGDSALYLCASSLESTNTEAFFGQGTRLTVV.

This clonotype was seen at least ten times. The chain uses TRBV9 and TRBJ2-3; D ambiguous. The CDR3 totals 13 residues. Trimming left V 0 bases short and J 0 bases short, with 2 bases between. Germline V lookup: CDR1 SGDLS, CDR2 YYNGEE. The CDR3: CASSVDSTDTQYF. The CDR3 DNA reads TGTGCCAGCAGCGTAGACAGCACAGATACGCAGTATTTT.

This clonotype has just a few counts. The chain carries TRBV5-1 and TRBJ1-1; no firm D call. The CDR3 is made up of 16 amino acids. V lost 2 bases and J lost 6, with 20 bases in between. Germline loops: CDR1 SGHRS, CDR2 YFSETQ. The CDR3 is CASSFFTTALSSEAFF. CDR3 coding DNA: TGCGCCAGCAGCTTCTTTACGACTGCCCTATCATCTGAAGCTTTCTTT.

This clonotype was observed a handful of times. This chain connects TRBV3-1 to TRBJ2-5; no definite D call. V was clipped by 4 bases and J by 7 bases, with 13 bases between them. CDR1 is LGHDT, CDR2 YNNKEL, per germline (reference sequence). This CDR3 is built from 13 residues. In DNA form, the CDR3 reads TGTGCCAGCAGCCCAAGACAAGGCCGGACCCAGTACTTC. This sequence encodes CASSPRQGRTQYF.

This clonotype came up a few times. The chain combines TRBV2 with TRBJ1-5; possible D gene TRBD1, 5 bases. CDR3 length: 13 amino acids. The germline CDR1 and CDR2 sequences are SNHLY and FYNNEI. The V gene lost 7 bases and the J gene lost 2 bases, with 9 bases spanning the gap. The DNA for the CDR3 is TGTGCCAGCACCCAGGGCCGCAATCAGCCCCAGCATTTT. Translation: CASTQGRNQPQHF. Full variable domain (rest looked up from reference TRBV2 and TRBJ1-5): EPEVTQTPSHQVTQMGQEVILRCVPISNHLYFYWYRQILGQKVEFLVSFYNNEISEKSEIFDDQFSVERPDGSNFTLKIRSTKLEDSAMYFCASTQGRNQPQHFGDGTRLSIL.

This clonotype showed up just a few times. The rearrangement uses TRBV6-5 and TRBJ1-1; unclear D gene. The germline V gene encodes CDR1 MNHEY and CDR2 SVGAGI. The V end lost 5 bases, the J end lost 6 bases, and 10 bases lay between the germline ends. The CDR3 sequence is 12 residues long. Here the CDR3 DNA reads TGTGCCAGCAGTACCCAGCGATCTGAAGCTTTCTTT. As protein: CASSTQRSEAFF.

There are a few counts of this clonotype. The chain combines TRBV20-1 with TRBJ1-1; D ambiguous. Trimming pared 6 bases from V and 0 bases from J, leaving 8 bases between. This CDR3 region has 12 residues. Germline V gene lookup returns CDR1 DFQATT and CDR2 SNEGSKA (reference sequence). The CDR3 loop reads CSALTLNTEAFF. Written as DNA, the CDR3 is TGCAGTGCGTTGACACTGAACACTGAAGCTTTCTTT.

This clonotype has more than one count but fewer than ten. This rearrangement joins TRBV20-1 to TRBJ2-2, with 8 bases aligning to TRBD1. The J segment lost 5 bases and the V segment lost 6 bases, leaving 8 bases of the junction unmatched. CDR3 length equals 14 residues. The germline CDR1 and CDR2 sequences are DFQATT and SNEGSKA (reference sequence). CDR3 coding DNA: TGCAGTGCGACCAGGACAGGGAAAACCGGGGAGCTGTTTTTT. It encodes CSATRTGKTGELFF.

Only one count was recorded for this clonotype. V is TRBV19 and J is TRBJ2-5; D gene uncertain. This CDR3 has 14 residues. Germline V gene data show CDR1 as LNHDA and CDR2 as SQIVND (reference sequence). V was trimmed by 4 bases and J by 2 bases, leaving 11 bases between them. CDR3 nucleotides: TGTGCCAGTAGTACGGTAGCCGGACAAGAGACCCAGTACTTC. Protein: CASSTVAGQETQYF.

This clonotype was counted only a few times. The chain joins TRBV3-1 to TRBJ1-2; maybe TRBD1 (6 bases). The V end lost 4 bases, the J end lost 4 bases, and 10 bases lay between the germline ends. Per germline, CDR1 LGHDT and CDR2 YNNKEL (reference sequence). CDR3 length equals 13 residues. The DNA of the CDR3 is TGTGCCAGCAGCCCACAGGGTCTCTATGGCTACACCTTC. Encoded protein: CASSPQGLYGYTF.

This clonotype was detected only a few times. V gene TRBV2 combines with J gene TRBJ1-5; D possibly corresponds to TRBD1 (5 bases). Germline CDR1 SNHLY, CDR2 FYNNEI. This CDR3 region has 15 residues. Deletions cut 6 bases from V and 0 bases from J, with 12 bases between. CDR3 amino acids: CASRRGLSSNQPQHF. The CDR3 nucleotides are TGTGCCAGCAGACGGGGGTTGTCTAGCAATCAGCCCCAGCATTTT.